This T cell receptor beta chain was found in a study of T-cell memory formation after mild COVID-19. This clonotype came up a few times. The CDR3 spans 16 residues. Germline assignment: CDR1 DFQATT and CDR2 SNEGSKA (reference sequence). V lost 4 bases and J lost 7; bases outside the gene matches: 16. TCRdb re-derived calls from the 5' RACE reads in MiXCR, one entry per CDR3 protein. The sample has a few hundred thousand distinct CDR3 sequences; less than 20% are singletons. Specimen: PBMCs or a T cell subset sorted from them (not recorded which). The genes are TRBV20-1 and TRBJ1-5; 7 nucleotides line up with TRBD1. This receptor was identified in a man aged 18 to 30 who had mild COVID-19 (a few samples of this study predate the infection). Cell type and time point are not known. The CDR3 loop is CSATRNGARGDQPQHF. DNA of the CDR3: TGCAGTGCTACTAGAAACGGGGCCAGGGGGGACCAGCCCCAGCATTTT.